This T cell receptor beta chain came from a study of shared clonotypes between healthy human individuals (dated by TCRdb to 2018 to 2021). Study-level background: The cohort included a few men and a couple of women between 18 and 49 years of age. To increase sequencing depth and limit assay-specific biases, TCR repertoire library preparation and sequencing were carried out by different laboratories using diverse techniques. The study deeply sequenced blood TCR repertoires of several healthy adults to estimate repertoire size and the extent of clonotype sharing between individuals. For each donor, CD4 naive and CD4 memory were each run on three plates, CD8 naive on two plates, and CD8 memory on one plate. Leukapheresis yielded between about 0.85 and 9 billion PBMCs per donor. Study-level results and caveats: Clonotypes shared by all four sorted-subset donors showed higher generation probabilities than non-shared clonotypes. Based on pairwise subsampling, the degree of clonotype sharing among donors was expected to be affected by sequencing depth. Across a few donors, 4.5% to 6.5% of naive CD4, roughly 3.5% of naive CD8, 2.3% of memory CD4, and over 0.35% of memory CD8 clonotypes were shared. The genetic and exposure-history diversity represented was limited by the small number of donors. Larger estimated clonotype richness was generally found for naive subsets than for memory subsets. Rarefaction of sorted-subset datasets indicated incomplete sequencing despite the large sequencing depth. Only blood was sampled, and tissue TCR repertoires likely differ from those in blood.

A note on this clone: It has no known antigen specificity. The junction shows a germline mismatch at one end, possibly a read error.

Using the deep immunoSEQ assay, TCR CDR3 regions were amplified from genomic DNA by multiplex PCR. Genomic DNA extracted from each cell subset was distributed evenly over all wells of several immunoSEQ 96-well plates, and each plate served as one replicate. For sorted subsets, each replicate PCR was loaded with 200 ng genomic DNA, equivalent to 32,000 or so T cell genomes. Purified libraries were quantified with a Qubit 3.0 fluorometer, sized on a Bioanalyzer 2100, and re-quantified with the KAPA Library Quantification kit. Every immunoSEQ 96-well plate was sequenced on a dedicated single-read 150-cycle Illumina NextSeq 550 flow cell. The published analysis was carried out like this. Because the immunoSEQ output included only junctional sequences and no quality scores, the filtering could not be the same as the filtering used for full-length reads. To assign V/J genes and CDR3, sequences were annotated against IMGT germline references using PyIR, a Python wrapper for IgBLAST v1.9. Reads with weak V/J assignments (E-value above 1e-6), missing CDR3, stop codons, out-of-frame junctions, or ambiguous translated residues were removed. V3J clonotypes were defined by identical inferred V gene, J gene, and CDR3 amino acid sequence. Percentage overlap between repertoires was calculated by dividing the number of shared unique clonotypes by the size of the smaller repertoire. RTK rarefaction, the Chao1 estimator, and Recon v2.1 estimates of unobserved clonotypes were used to assess repertoire richness. Generation probabilities were computed with OLGA for all TCRbeta clonotypes obtained by the gDNA method from a handful of donors. TCRdb limited this immuneACCESS table to in-frame rearrangements with V and J called. A share of clones is missing; checked studies link under half to unresolved V genes, and the rest is unexplained. V and J calls and clone size are as listed in that table; D and trimming were resolved from the DNA. For this sample the table gives a few million clones, of which more than 85% were detected only once. Jointly, the top ten make up under 0.45% of the sample.

The donors were healthy, HIV-negative adults who had no recently reported acute infections or vaccinations. All donors were Caucasian adults living in Nashville, Tennessee, USA. CD4+ T cells were enriched by magnetic negative selection; naive cells were then positively selected on CD45RA, and the negative fraction formed the memory subset. Blood was collected by leukapheresis, and PBMCs were isolated by Ficoll-Histopaque density gradient centrifugation and then cryopreserved in liquid nitrogen vapor phase. Analytical flow cytometry was used to check the purity and quantity of each magnetically sorted T cell population. Genomic DNA was isolated from each sorted fraction and quantified by UV absorbance on a Nanodrop 2000c. The germline V gene encodes CDR1 MDHEN and CDR2 SYDVKM. Spanning cysteine to phenylalanine, the CDR3 consists of 12 amino acids. CDR3 DNA is the only sequence kept; it has 36 bases, read in frame from the first base.

Sequences were obtained from naive CD4+ T cells from PBMCs. The intended sense of this specimen's cell subset or site label: CD45RA+ positively selected. The source is a man younger than 35 in good health. Some clones in this sample may be carry-over from other donors' samples. The chain was built from TRBV28 and TRBJ2-7; a confident D gene designation cannot be given. The CDR3 here reads CASSGQDGVAPF. In nucleotide form, the sequence is TGTGCCAGCAGTGGTCAGGACGGAGTGGCCCCCTTC.